This is a list of T cell receptor beta chains from one sample in a study of shared clonotypes between healthy human individuals. Clones were sequenced by immunoSEQ multiplex PCR, and TCRdb holds only the in-frame ones, with some missing. In the table there are approximately 2.5 million clones, roughly nine tenths of which are singletons. The sequenced material came from naive CD4+ T cells sorted from blood. The receptors were gathered from a man between 18 and 29 years old in good health. The CDR3 runs from the conserved cysteine through the conserved F or W. The order of the fields is CDR3 DNA, CDR3 protein, V gene, clone size, D gene, J gene. D genes are given only for firm matches. Clone size, where shown, is once, few, many, or a class for clones that have expanded.

CDR3 DNA: TGTGCCAGCGGAATAGGGGGCGGTGGGTACACTGAAGCTTTCTTT
CDR3 protein: CASGIGGGGYTEAFF
V gene: TRBV7-2
clone size: NA
D gene: TRBD1
J gene: TRBJ1-1

CDR3 DNA: TGTGCCAGCAGCCCTGGACGGGCCCCTCACTATGGCTACACCTTC
CDR3 protein: CASSPGRAPHYGYTF
V gene: TRBV6-5
clone size: once
D gene: NA
J gene: TRBJ1-2

CDR3 DNA: TGTGCCAGCAGCATCGGGACAGTTCGGGGGGAGACCCAGTACTTC
CDR3 protein: CASSIGTVRGETQYF
V gene: TRBV7-2
clone size: NA
D gene: NA
J gene: TRBJ2-5

CDR3 DNA: TGTGCCAGCTCACCCCCGAGCCGCAATCAGCCCCAGCATTTT
CDR3 protein: CASSPPSRNQPQHF
V gene: TRBV18
clone size: NA
D gene: NA
J gene: TRBJ1-5

CDR3 DNA: TGTGCCAGCAGAGCAGGGGGCGCGTACGAGCAGTACTTC
CDR3 protein: CASRAGGAYEQYF
V gene: TRBV6-1
clone size: NA
D gene: TRBD1
J gene: TRBJ2-7

CDR3 DNA: TGTGCCTGGGACAGGGGTAAAGGGGCCAACGTCCTGACTTTC
CDR3 protein: CAWDRGKGANVLTF
V gene: TRBV30
clone size: NA
D gene: TRBD1
J gene: TRBJ2-6

CDR3 DNA: TGTGCCAGCTCACCACAGGGTCCAGGGAGCGAGCAGTACTTC
CDR3 protein: CASSPQGPGSEQYF
V gene: TRBV18
clone size: NA
D gene: NA
J gene: TRBJ2-7

CDR3 DNA: TGTGCCACCAGCAGAGATCCTGGGAACTATGGCTACACCTTC
CDR3 protein: CATSRDPGNYGYTF
V gene: TRBV15
clone size: NA
D gene: NA
J gene: TRBJ1-2

CDR3 DNA: TGTGCCCCACAGGGAACCACGAACACCGGGGAGCTGTTTTTT
CDR3 protein: CAPQGTTNTGELFF
V gene: TRBV7-9
clone size: NA
D gene: NA
J gene: TRBJ2-2

CDR3 DNA: TGTGCCAGTAGTATTACAGGGGTTCTTTATGGCTACACCTTC
CDR3 protein: CASSITGVLYGYTF
V gene: TRBV19
clone size: NA
D gene: TRBD1
J gene: TRBJ1-2

CDR3 DNA: TGTGCCAGCAGTTTATTGGTCGGGCACGAGCAGTACTTC
CDR3 protein: CASSLLVGHEQYF
V gene: TRBV28
clone size: NA
D gene: NA
J gene: TRBJ2-7

CDR3 DNA: TGCAGCGTTGAAGAGGGGGCCCGTGGCACTGAAGCTTTCTTT
CDR3 protein: CSVEEGARGTEAFF
V gene: TRBV29-1
clone size: few
D gene: NA
J gene: TRBJ1-1

CDR3 DNA: TGTGCCAGCAGCCAAGAACAAGCAGGGGTTGGAAACACCATATATTTT
CDR3 protein: CASSQEQAGVGNTIYF
V gene: TRBV4-2
clone size: NA
D gene: NA
J gene: TRBJ1-3

CDR3 DNA: TGTGCCAGCAGTTCCTGGACAGGGGCTGCGAATGGCTACACCTTC
CDR3 protein: CASSSWTGAANGYTF
V gene: TRBV6-5
clone size: NA
D gene: TRBD1
J gene: TRBJ1-2

CDR3 DNA: TGTGCCAGTTCGAAGACTAGCGGAAGCTCCTACAATGAGCAGTTCTTC
CDR3 protein: CASSKTSGSSYNEQFF
V gene: TRBV9
clone size: NA
D gene: TRBD2
J gene: TRBJ2-1

CDR3 DNA: TGTGCCTGGAGTGCCTGGGCAGCCAACTATGGCTACACCTTC
CDR3 protein: CAWSAWAANYGYTF
V gene: TRBV30
clone size: once
D gene: NA
J gene: TRBJ1-2

CDR3 DNA: TGTGCCAGCAGCTTCGGACAGGGTGTATATAATTCACCCCTCCACTTT
CDR3 protein: CASSFGQGVYNSPLHF
V gene: TRBV7-9
clone size: NA
D gene: TRBD1
J gene: TRBJ1-6

CDR3 DNA: TGTGCCAGCAGCCTTCAGGGGCGCTACGAGCAGTACTTC
CDR3 protein: CASSLQGRYEQYF
V gene: TRBV6-5
clone size: once
D gene: NA
J gene: TRBJ2-7

CDR3 DNA: TGTGCCACCAGCACGGGACTAGCCGCTCAAGAGACCCAGTACTTC
CDR3 protein: CATSTGLAAQETQYF
V gene: TRBV15
clone size: NA
D gene: TRBD2
J gene: TRBJ2-5

CDR3 DNA: TGTGCCAGCAGCCCACAGGGGGTTCCTTCCTACGAGCAGTACTTC
CDR3 protein: CASSPQGVPSYEQYF
V gene: TRBV11-2
clone size: once
D gene: TRBD1
J gene: TRBJ2-7

CDR3 DNA: TGTGCTAGTGGTTTGGGCGACCGGAATCAGCCCCAGCATTTT
CDR3 protein: CASGLGDRNQPQHF
V gene: TRBV12-5
clone size: few
D gene: NA
J gene: TRBJ1-5

CDR3 DNA: TGTGCCAGCAGTCGGGACAGTCCATATGGCTACACCTTC
CDR3 protein: CASSRDSPYGYTF
V gene: TRBV6-5
clone size: NA
D gene: TRBD1
J gene: TRBJ1-2

CDR3 DNA: TGTGCCAGCAGCTTAGCCTCACTAGCGGGAGACTTCCCCCAGTACTTC
CDR3 protein: CASSLASLAGDFPQYF
V gene: TRBV5-4
clone size: NA
D gene: TRBD2
J gene: TRBJ2-7

CDR3 DNA: TGTGCCAGCAGTTCCCCACTGACAGGGGATGGCTACACCTTC
CDR3 protein: CASSSPLTGDGYTF
V gene: TRBV28
clone size: NA
D gene: TRBD1
J gene: TRBJ1-2

CDR3 DNA: TGTGCCAGCCGCGGGCAGTGGAACACTGAAGCTTTCTTT
CDR3 protein: CASRGQWNTEAFF
V gene: TRBV28
clone size: NA
D gene: NA
J gene: TRBJ1-1

CDR3 DNA: TGTGCCAGCCACCGCAAACACCACGAGCAGTACTTC
CDR3 protein: CASHRKHHEQYF
V gene: TRBV6-5
clone size: NA
D gene: NA
J gene: TRBJ2-7

CDR3 DNA: TGTGCCACCAGCAGAGTAGGCTGGAGCTCCTACAATGAGCAGTTCTTC
CDR3 protein: CATSRVGWSSYNEQFF
V gene: TRBV15
clone size: NA
D gene: NA
J gene: TRBJ2-1

CDR3 DNA: TGTGCCAGCAGTTTACAGTTCTTC
CDR3 protein: CASSLQFF
V gene: TRBV7-2
clone size: NA
D gene: NA
J gene: TRBJ2-1

CDR3 DNA: TGTGCCAGCAGCTTGGATACGGGTTACTCACCCCTCCACTTT
CDR3 protein: CASSLDTGYSPLHF
V gene: TRBV7-9
clone size: NA
D gene: NA
J gene: TRBJ1-6